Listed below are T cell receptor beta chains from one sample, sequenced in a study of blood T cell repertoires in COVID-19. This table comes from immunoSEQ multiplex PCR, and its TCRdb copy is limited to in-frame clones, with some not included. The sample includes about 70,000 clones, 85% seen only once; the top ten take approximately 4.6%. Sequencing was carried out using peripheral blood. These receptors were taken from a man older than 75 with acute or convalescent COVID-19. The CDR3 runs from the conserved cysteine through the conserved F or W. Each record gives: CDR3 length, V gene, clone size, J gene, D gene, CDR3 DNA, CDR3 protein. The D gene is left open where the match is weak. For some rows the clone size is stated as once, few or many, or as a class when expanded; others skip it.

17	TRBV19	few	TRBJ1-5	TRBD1	TGTGCCAGTAGTAAAGTGAGGGGGCCTAACTCAGATCAGCCCCAGCATTTT	CASSKVRGPNSDQPQHF
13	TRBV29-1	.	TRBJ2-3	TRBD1	TGCAGCGTTGAAGGGACAGGGGGAGATACGCAGTATTTT	CSVEGTGGDTQYF
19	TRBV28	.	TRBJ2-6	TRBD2	TGTGCCAGCAGTCTCTTGGGGAGGGCGGGATTCTCTGGGGCCAACGTCCTGACTTTC	CASSLLGRAGFSGANVLTF
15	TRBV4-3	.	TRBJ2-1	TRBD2	TGCGCCAGCAGCCCAGGGACTAGCGGGAGCAATGAGCAGTTCTTC	CASSPGTSGSNEQFF
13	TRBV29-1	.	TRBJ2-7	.	TGCAGCGCCCATAGAAGCGACTCCTACGAGCAGTACTTC	CSAHRSDSYEQYF
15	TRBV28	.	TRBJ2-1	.	TGTGCCAGCAGTGGAGTGGCGGGGGCTTACAATGAGCAGTTCTTC	CASSGVAGAYNEQFF
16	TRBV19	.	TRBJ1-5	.	TGTGCCAGTAACAGCCCCGGTCAGCCCCTATATCAGCCCCAGCATTTT	CASNSPGQPLYQPQHF
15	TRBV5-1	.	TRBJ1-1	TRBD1	TGCGCCAGCAGCTCCGGACAGGGGGCGAACACTGAAGCTTTCTTT	CASSSGQGANTEAFF
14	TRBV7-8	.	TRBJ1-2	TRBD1	TGTGCCAGCAGCTTAGCGGGGACAGGGGGAGGCTACACCTTC	CASSLAGTGGGYTF
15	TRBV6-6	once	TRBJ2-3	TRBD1	TGTGCCAGCAGCCTCACAGGGGGCGGGACAGATACGCAGTATTTT	CASSLTGGGTDTQYF
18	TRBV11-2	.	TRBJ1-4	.	TGTGCCAGCAGCTTAGGATGGGGGACTCTGAACTATAATGAAAAACTGTTTTTT	CASSLGWGTLNYNEKLFF
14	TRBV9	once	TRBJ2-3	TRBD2	TGTGCCAGCAACCGACTAGCGGGAACAGATACGCAGTATTTT	CASNRLAGTDTQYF